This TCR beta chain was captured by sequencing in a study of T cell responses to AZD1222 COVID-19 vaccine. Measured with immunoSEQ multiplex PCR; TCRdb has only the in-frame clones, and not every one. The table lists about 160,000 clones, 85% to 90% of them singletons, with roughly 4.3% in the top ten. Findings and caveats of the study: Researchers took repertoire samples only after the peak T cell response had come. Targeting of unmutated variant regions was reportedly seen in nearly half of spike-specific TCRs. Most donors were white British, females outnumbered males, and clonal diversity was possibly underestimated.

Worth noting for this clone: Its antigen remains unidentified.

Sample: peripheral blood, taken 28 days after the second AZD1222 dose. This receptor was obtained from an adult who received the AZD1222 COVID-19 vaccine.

The CDR3 is CASSLGSSNEQFF. The CDR3, as DNA: TGTGCCAGCAGCTTAGGCAGTAGCAATGAGCAGTTCTTC. The chain uses TRBV13 and TRBJ2-1; no definite D call. This CDR3 comprises 13 residues. CDR1 is PRHDT, CDR2 FYEKMQ, per germline (reference sequence). V was clipped by 0 bases and J by 6 bases, with 6 bases between them.